These 31 T cell receptor beta chains originate from one sample sequenced in a study of T cells in localized non-small cell lung cancer. Repertoires were generated with immunoSEQ multiplex PCR, while TCRdb's copy carries only in-frame clones and drops some. The sample lists about 21,000 clones, 88% occurring once. Sequenced material: peripheral blood mononuclear cells, taken before any cancer treatment. The source of these receptors is a male donor older than 55 with stage II lung adenocarcinoma.

CDR3 protein: CASSAGAGTRGSGANVLTF. The CDR3 region has the DNA TGTGCCAGCAGCGCGGGAGCAGGGACTCGGGGCTCTGGGGCCAACGTCCTGACTTTC. The rearrangement joins TRBV9 to TRBJ2-6, with D perhaps TRBD2 (6 bases). Trimming took off 3 bases at V and 0 bases at J, with 19 bases between the two ends. CDR1 and CDR2 from the germline V gene are SGDLS and YYNGEE. This CDR3 is 19 amino acids long.

The chain uses TRBV7-3 and TRBJ2-5, with 14 bases lining up with TRBD2. The CDR3 is 17 residues long. The V segment lost 5 bases and the J segment 4 bases; nucleotides outside the gene matches: 9. Germline CDR1 is SGHTA and CDR2 is FQGTGA. This chain's CDR3 is CASSLNGLAGGRETQYF. DNA of the CDR3: TGTGCCAGCAGCCTCAACGGACTAGCGGGAGGCCGAGAGACCCAGTACTTC.

This clone has only a few counts. This chain links TRBV5-1 with TRBJ2-1; D not certain. Germline V lookup: CDR1 SGHRS, CDR2 YFSETQ. This CDR3 is 13 amino acids long. V lost 4 bases and J 6 bases, leaving 11 bases between the germline ends. The CDR3 DNA reads TGCGCCAGCAGCCGGGCTGTAGGCAATGAGCAGTTCTTC. It specifies CASSRAVGNEQFF.

This chain links TRBV6-6 with TRBJ2-2, with 9 bases identical to TRBD1. The V gene end was trimmed by 6 bases and the J gene end by 4 bases; junction bases not matched to a gene: 9. The CDR3 runs 16 residues. The germline V gene encodes CDR1 MNHNY and CDR2 SVGAGI (reference sequence). The CDR3 DNA reads as TGTGCCAGCAGCCAAGCCGGGACAGGGAGCACCGGGGAGCTGTTTTTT. This translates into CASSQAGTGSTGELFF.

This clone was seen just once. V is TRBV5-6 and J is TRBJ2-6; D is possibly TRBD1 (6 bases). V dropped 2 bases and J dropped 5 bases, with 14 bases sitting between them. CDR1 and CDR2 from the germline V gene are SGHDT and YYEEEE. CDR3 length equals 16 residues. CDR3 protein: CASSFTGTVWANVLTF. CDR3 DNA: TGTGCCAGCAGCTTTACAGGGACGGTCTGGGCCAACGTCCTGACTTTC.

This clone was counted between two and nine times. The CDR3 DNA reads as TGTGCCACCAGCAGACGCCTTACGCCGCAGCCCCAGCATTTT. Protein sequence: CATSRRLTPQPQHF. J is TRBJ1-5 and V is TRBV15, with D unresolved. This CDR3 has 14 residues. Trimming took 2 bases from V and 7 from J, leaving 12 bases between them. Germline V CDR1 and CDR2: LNHNV, YYDKDF (reference sequence).

This clone showed up just a few times. The V gene is TRBV2, the J gene TRBJ2-1; D ambiguous. Per the germline V gene, CDR1 is SNHLY and CDR2 is FYNNEI. The CDR3 length is 12 residues. Trimming pared 7 bases from V and 6 bases from J, leaving 10 bases between. The CDR3 is CASTRTRNEQFF. The DNA of the CDR3 is TGTGCCAGCACCAGGACCCGCAATGAGCAGTTCTTC.

The chain combines TRBV19 with TRBJ2-1; weak D call: TRBD1 (6 bases). Per the germline V gene, CDR1 is LNHDA and CDR2 is SQIVND (reference sequence). The CDR3 length is 15 residues. The V and J ends lost 5 bases and 6 bases respectively, with 17 bases between them. CDR3 protein: CASSDVSGVGNEQFF. The CDR3 DNA follows: TGTGCCAGTAGTGATGTGTCAGGGGTCGGCAATGAGCAGTTCTTC.

V is TRBV7-2 and J is TRBJ1-3, with D unclear. V was pared by 6 bases and J by 1 base, with 7 bases between. The CDR3 is 13 residues long. Germline CDR1 SGHTA, CDR2 FQGNSA. As DNA, the CDR3 is TGTGCCAGCAGTTACCGATCTGGAAACACCATATATTTT. This codes for CASSYRSGNTIYF.

A single count supports this clone. V usage is TRBV5-4 and J usage is TRBJ1-2, with 7 bases fitting TRBD1. The CDR3 covers 13 residues. The germline V gene encodes CDR1 SGHNT and CDR2 YYREEE (reference sequence). J lost 7 bases, V lost 3 bases, and 6 bases had no gene match. CDR3 DNA sequence: TGTGCCAGCAGCTCCCGGACAGGTAGTGGCTACACCTTC. Protein sequence: CASSSRTGSGYTF. The variable domain in full, with the rest retrieved from reference TRBV5-4 and TRBJ1-2, is ETGVTQSPTHLIKTRGQQVTLRCSSQSGHNTVSWYQQALGQGPQFIFQYYREEENGRGNFPPRFSGLQFPNYSSELNVNALELDDSALYLCASSSRTGSGYTFGSGTRLTVV.

The chain joins TRBV18 to TRBJ2-7, with 8 bases aligning to TRBD1. The germline V gene has CDR1 KGHSH and CDR2 LQKENI. V trimming: 4 bases; J trimming: 1 base; junction bases outside the gene matches: 3. The CDR3 has 14 amino acids. The CDR3 here is CASSLGQGSYEQYF. For the CDR3, the DNA is TGTGCCAGCTCACTAGGACAGGGATCCTACGAGCAGTACTTC. Complete variable domain (other parts from reference TRBV18 and TRBJ2-7): NAGVMQNPRHLVRRRGQEARLRCSPMKGHSHVYWYRQLPEEGLKFMVYLQKENIIDESGMPKERFSAEFPKEGPSILRIQQVVRGDSAAYFCASSLGQGSYEQYFGPGTRLTVT.

The genes are TRBV6-5 and TRBJ2-7, with 9 bases fitting TRBD1. Germline V gene data show CDR1 as MNHEY and CDR2 as SVGAGI. The J segment lost 2 bases and the V segment lost 2 bases, leaving 4 bases of the junction unmatched. The CDR3 spans 15 residues. CDR3 coding DNA: TGTGCCAGCAGTTACCGGGACAGGGTAACCTACGAGCAGTACTTC. Its protein is CASSYRDRVTYEQYF.

The J gene is TRBJ2-5, the V gene TRBV5-5, with TRBD2 matching 7 bases. Trimming took 0 bases from V and 5 from J; bases not matched to a gene: 4. The V gene's germline CDR1 is SGHKS and CDR2 YYEKEE (reference sequence). This CDR3 has 14 amino acids. The CDR3 nucleotides read TGTGCCAGCAGCTTGGGACCGGGGGGTGAGACCCAGTACTTC. This translates into CASSLGPGGETQYF.

The chain uses TRBV11-2 and TRBJ2-1, with 7 bases identical to TRBD2. Germline V gene lookup returns CDR1 SGHAT and CDR2 FQNNGV. The CDR3 is 14 amino acids. J lost 10 bases, V lost 5 bases, and 11 bases had no gene match. The CDR3: CASSPSGVLLEQFF. As DNA, the CDR3 is TGTGCCAGCAGCCCCAGCGGGGTTTTATTAGAGCAGTTCTTC.

This sequence joins TRBV6-1 and TRBJ1-4; tentative D call: TRBD1 (6 bases). This CDR3 contains 16 residues. With 2 bases removed from V and 6 bases from J, the gap between germline ends came to 16 bases. Germline loops: CDR1 MNHNS, CDR2 SASEGT. DNA of the CDR3: TGTGCCAGCAGTGAACATATGGGGCAGGGGTATGAAAAACTGTTTTTT. Protein: CASSEHMGQGYEKLFF.

The chain employs TRBV5-4 and TRBJ2-1, with D perhaps TRBD1 (5 bases). V dropped 0 bases and J dropped 4 bases, with 11 bases sitting between them. CDR1 and CDR2 from the germline V gene are SGHNT and YYREEE (reference sequence). CDR3 length equals 15 residues. The CDR3 nucleotides read TGTGCCAGCAGCTTGGCTGCAGGGTTATACAATGAGCAGTTCTTC. Amino acid sequence: CASSLAAGLYNEQFF.

The V gene is TRBV28, the J gene TRBJ2-3; D is unclear. V was shortened by 2 bases and J by 7 bases, with 13 bases between the two germline ends. The length of the CDR3 is 14 residues. The germline CDR1 and CDR2 sequences are MDHEN and SYDVKM. The CDR3 spells CASSLTGSAYTQYF. In nucleotides, the CDR3 is TGTGCCAGCAGTTTAACTGGGTCCGCGTATACGCAGTATTTT. Variable domain in full (rest from reference TRBV28 and TRBJ2-3): DVKVTQSSRYLVKRTGEKVFLECVQDMDHENMFWYRQDPGLGLRLIYFSYDVKMKEKGDIPEGYSVSREKKERFSLILESASTNQTSMYLCASSLTGSAYTQYFGPGTRLTVL.

Comment on this clone: Germline and junction disagree at one end, which may indicate a read error. V gene TRBV28 combines with J gene TRBJ1-4, with D unresolved. CDR1 MDHEN and CDR2 SYDVKM come from the germline V gene. The CDR3 is 16 amino acids. The CDR3, as DNA: TGTACCAGCAGTCCACCTCGCCAGGCCGGAGAGGAAAAACTGTTTTTT. Translated, it gives CTSSPPRQAGEEKLFF.

The rearrangement links TRBV10-1 to TRBJ1-5; D gene ambiguous. The CDR3 sequence is 12 residues long. Deletions cut 0 bases from V and 7 bases from J, with 4 bases between. In germline, CDR1 is WNHNN, CDR2 SYGVQD (reference sequence). This CDR3 is CASSESEQPQHF. The CDR3 nucleotides read TGCGCCAGCAGTGAGTCCGAACAGCCCCAGCATTTT.

This clone has only one observation. CDR3 sequence reads: CASSIGGQGVIGELFF. The CDR3 DNA reads TGTGCCAGTAGTATAGGTGGACAGGGGGTAATCGGGGAGCTGTTTTTT. The V call is TRBV19, the J call TRBJ2-2; 10 positions agree with TRBD1. Germline loops: CDR1 LNHDA, CDR2 SQIVND (reference sequence). V trimming: 1 base; J trimming: 7 bases; junction bases outside the gene matches: 6. This CDR3 comprises 16 residues.

V and J are TRBV13 and TRBJ2-1; D unclear. The germline V gene encodes CDR1 PRHDT and CDR2 FYEKMQ (reference sequence). There are 12 residues in the CDR3. V gave up 2 bases and J gave up 5 bases, with 4 bases separating them. CDR3 in DNA: TGTGCCAGCAGCTTAACCCACAATGAGCAGTTCTTC. Its translation is CASSLTHNEQFF.

This clone has only one observation. This rearrangement joins TRBV6-1 to TRBJ2-1; no firm D call. The CDR3 is 13 amino acids. With 6 bases removed from V and 6 bases from J, the gap between germline ends came to 12 bases. Germline V lookup: CDR1 MNHNS, CDR2 SASEGT. The CDR3 region is CASSGPFGNEQFF. The DNA for the CDR3 is TGTGCCAGCAGCGGACCTTTCGGCAATGAGCAGTTCTTC.

The chain carries TRBV7-3 and TRBJ2-2, with D unclear. CDR1 SGHTA and CDR2 FQGTGA come from the germline V gene. Trimming removed 0 bases from V and 1 base from J, with 3 bases in between. The CDR3 loop spans 14 amino acids. CDR3 nucleotides: TGTGCCAGCAGCTTAACGTGGAACACCGGGGAGCTGTTTTTT. Translating it yields CASSLTWNTGELFF.

The rearrangement uses TRBV6-6 and TRBJ1-3; TRBD1 is a possible D gene (5 bases). The length of the CDR3 is 15 residues. Germline V gene sequence: CDR1 MNHNY, CDR2 SVGAGI (reference sequence). V lost 2 bases and J 0 bases, leaving 8 bases between the germline ends. Here the CDR3 reads CASSYGGISGNTIYF. The CDR3 region has the DNA TGTGCCAGCAGTTACGGGGGGATCTCTGGAAACACCATATATTTT.

The chain combines TRBV15 with TRBJ1-4; D remains unclear. This CDR3 contains 13 residues. V shed 6 bases and J shed 7 bases, with 12 bases lying between them. CDR1 and CDR2 from the germline V gene are LNHNV and YYDKDF (reference sequence). The DNA of the CDR3 is TGTGCCACCAGTCCCTCCTTTCCTGAAAAACTGTTTTTT. It yields the protein CATSPSFPEKLFF.

This clone has only one observation. The V gene is TRBV6-1, the J gene TRBJ2-2; D unresolved. Deletions cut 7 bases from V and 5 bases from J, with 17 bases between. From germline, CDR1 is MNHNS and CDR2 SASEGT. The CDR3 spans 15 residues. CDR3 amino acids: CASKTSPIITGELFF. CDR3 in DNA: TGTGCCAGCAAAACCTCGCCTATCATAACCGGGGAGCTGTTTTTT.

Only one count was recorded for this clone. The CDR3 sequence: CASSRPGRDTDTQYF. In DNA form, the CDR3 reads TGCGCCAGCAGCCGCCCGGGCAGGGACACAGATACGCAGTATTTT. This chain joins TRBV4-1 and TRBJ2-3; D might be TRBD1 (5 bases). Trimming took 4 bases from V and 2 from J, leaving 13 bases between them. The CDR3 consists of 15 residues. Per the germline V gene, CDR1 is MGHRA and CDR2 is YSYEKL.

This rearrangement joins TRBV29-1 to TRBJ1-4; D not resolved. Germline lookup yields CDR1 SQVTM and CDR2 ANQGSEA. The ends were cut back, 3 bases at V and 11 bases at J, with 7 bases in the middle. This CDR3 region has 10 residues. In DNA form, the CDR3 reads TGCAGCGTTGATACGGGGAAACTGTTTTTT. It codes for CSVDTGKLFF. The entire variable domain, with the rest obtained from reference TRBV29-1 and TRBJ1-4, is as follows: SAVISQKPSRDICQRGTSLTIQCQVDSQVTMMFWYRQQPGQSLTLIATANQGSEATYESGFVIDKFPISRPNLTFSTLTVSNMSPEDSSIYLCSVDTGKLFFGSGTQLSVL.

The CDR3 bases are TGCGCCAGCCGGAAGGATTACAATGAGCAGTTCTTC. As protein: CASRKDYNEQFF. This chain joins TRBV10-2 and TRBJ2-1; no definite D call. Germline V gene data show CDR1 as WSHSY and CDR2 as SAAADI. Trimming stripped 8 bases from V and 4 bases from J, with 9 bases between. This CDR3 region has 12 residues.

The chain couples TRBV7-9 to TRBJ2-5; D gene ambiguous. This CDR3 comprises 12 residues. Germline V gene sequence: CDR1 SEHNR, CDR2 FQNEAQ (reference sequence). Trimming left V 1 base short and J 5 bases short, with 5 bases between. This CDR3 reads CASSLERETQYF. As DNA, the CDR3 is TGTGCCAGCAGCTTAGAGAGGGAGACCCAGTACTTC.

The genes are TRBV5-4 and TRBJ1-1, with a possible D match to TRBD1 (5 bases). CDR3 size: 15 residues. In germline, CDR1 is SGHNT, CDR2 YYREEE (reference sequence). V was shortened by 4 bases and J by 0 bases, with 13 bases between the two germline ends. CDR3 sequence: CASSPGLRMNTEAFF. The CDR3 DNA is TGTGCCAGCAGCCCGGGACTCCGCATGAACACTGAAGCTTTCTTT.